These 22 T cell receptor beta chains were sequenced from one sample in a study of T-cell reconstitution after alpha-beta-depleted transplantation in children. Unique molecular identifiers were used in preparing the TCRbeta library. TCRdb processed the PCR reads anew with MiXCR; each CDR3 protein has one entry. The repertoire holds around 300,000 distinct CDR3 sequences, approximately 20% seen once, with 9.5% to 13% in the top ten. Sequencing was performed on PBMCs, mostly from graft donor cells, taken 180 days after TCRalphabeta/CD19-depleted stem cell transplant. The receptor source for this set is a male patient aged 10 to 17 who had a stem cell transplant for acute lymphoblastic leukemia, so the T cells may come from the graft donor.

This clonotype was seen a few times. The genes are TRBV7-6 and TRBJ1-2, with a weak D call TRBD1 (6 bases). Germline V gene data show CDR1 as SGHVS and CDR2 as FNYEAQ. With 3 bases removed from V and 4 bases from J, the gap between germline ends came to 12 bases. The CDR3 loop spans 14 amino acids. The CDR3: CASSFSQGLYGYTF. The CDR3, as DNA: TGTGCCAGCAGCTTTTCACAGGGCCTCTATGGCTACACCTTC.

V and J are TRBV12-3 or TRBV12-4 and TRBJ2-5; D may match TRBD1 or TRBD2 (6 bases each). The CDR3 covers 16 residues. V was pared by 6 bases and J by 1 base, with 18 bases between. CDR3 protein: CASRMEGTYVQETQYF. CDR3 in DNA: TGTGCCAGCAGAATGGAGGGGACATACGTCCAAGAGACCCAGTACTTC.

This clonotype was counted only a few times. The chain joins TRBV12-3 or TRBV12-4 to TRBJ2-2; D may be TRBD2 (5 bases). CDR3 size: 15 residues. Between the trimmed V and J ends, which lost 8 bases and 1 base, there was a span of 14 bases. CDR3 DNA: TGTGCCAGCGAAGAGGGCCTTCGGAACACCGGGGAGCTGTTTTTT. It specifies CASEEGLRNTGELFF.

The CDR3 DNA follows: TGTGCCAGCAGTTACAAACTAGCTCATCCTTACGAGCAGTACTTC. This encodes CASSYKLAHPYEQYF. The V gene is TRBV6-5, the J gene TRBJ2-7, with D perhaps matching TRBD2 (6 bases). V gave up 2 bases and J gave up 4 bases, with 15 bases separating them. The CDR3 covers 15 residues. Germline-derived CDR1 and CDR2 are MNHEY and SVGAGI.

CDR3 loop: CSARIFGPAAGEKEAQYF. In DNA, the CDR3 is TGCAGTGCTAGAATTTTTGGTCCAGCCGCGGGAGAGAAAGAGGCCCAGTACTTC. V usage is TRBV20-1 and J usage is TRBJ2-7; TRBD2 matches 7 bases. Germline CDR1 is DFQATT and CDR2 is SNEGSKA (reference sequence). There are 18 residues in the CDR3. The V segment lost 2 bases and the J segment 10 bases; nucleotides outside the gene matches: 26.

The chain carries TRBV9 and TRBJ2-3; 7 positions agree with TRBD2. Germline V gives CDR1 SGDLS, CDR2 YYNGEE. V lost 4 bases to trimming and J lost 4 bases; unmatched junction nucleotides: 6. CDR3 length: 14 amino acids. The CDR3 nucleotides read TGTGCCAGCAGCTCCGAGCTAGCGGCAGATACGCAGTATTTT. This codes for CASSSELAADTQYF.

This clonotype has just a few counts. This rearrangement joins TRBV11-1 to TRBJ2-1, with TRBD1 identical over 9 bases. Unmatched junction bases numbered 20, after V lost 6 bases and J lost 2 bases. The CDR3 totals 20 residues. CDR1 is SGHAT and CDR2 is FQDESV in the germline V gene (reference sequence). CDR3 loop: CASSGPGQGTGENPYNEQFF. The CDR3 coding sequence is TGTGCCAGCAGTGGGCCGGGACAGGGAACAGGGGAGAACCCCTACAATGAGCAGTTCTTC.

V usage is TRBV7-3 and J usage is TRBJ2-3; unclear D gene. V lost 3 bases to trimming and J lost 6 bases, with 10 bases between them. CDR1 is SGHTA and CDR2 is FQGTGA in the germline V gene. This CDR3 has 13 residues. The CDR3 loop reads CASSLGLGDTQYF. The CDR3 DNA reads as TGTGCCAGCAGCTTGGGCCTCGGCGATACGCAGTATTTT.

V gene TRBV20-1 combines with J gene TRBJ2-1; perhaps TRBD2 as D (7 bases). Germline V gene lookup returns CDR1 DFQATT and CDR2 SNEGSKA (reference sequence). This CDR3 is 18 amino acids long. V was cut by 3 bases and J by 2 bases, with 23 bases left in between. Written as DNA, the CDR3 is TGCAGTGCTAGGGTGGCGGGGGCAAGGGGGAGAGCCTACAATGAGCAGTTCTTC. This encodes CSARVAGARGRAYNEQFF.

The V and J genes are TRBV7-6 and TRBJ2-3; a possible D gene is TRBD2 (6 bases). The germline V gene encodes CDR1 SGHVS and CDR2 FNYEAQ. V dropped 1 base and J dropped 1 base, with 9 bases sitting between them. The CDR3 is made up of 15 amino acids. The CDR3 DNA is TGTGCCAGCAGCTTAGTAATAGCGGGCACAGATACGCAGTATTTT. Its protein product is CASSLVIAGTDTQYF.

This clonotype ranks as medium-sized (0.01 to 0.1%). The chain couples TRBV4-2 to TRBJ2-5; possible D gene TRBD2, 6 bases. V lost 0 bases, J lost 1 base, and 12 bases lay in between. The CDR3 consists of 16 residues. Germline values: CDR1 LGHNA, CDR2 YNFKEQ. CDR3: CASSQETLGGQETQYF. Here the CDR3 DNA reads TGTGCCAGCAGCCAAGAAACCTTGGGAGGCCAAGAGACCCAGTACTTC.

This clonotype was detected a few times. The chain uses TRBV12-3 or TRBV12-4 and TRBJ2-3, with TRBD1 matching 8 bases. The V and J ends lost 4 bases and 6 bases, in that order; junction bases with no gene match: 0. The CDR3 consists of 12 residues. CDR3 bases: TGTGCCAGCAGTTGGACAGGGGATACGCAGTATTTT. Its protein product is CASSWTGDTQYF.

The genes are TRBV5-1 and TRBJ2-1, with 9 positions matching TRBD2. CDR3 length: 20 amino acids. Trimming took 4 bases from V and 4 from J; bases not matched to a gene: 21. Looked up from germline, CDR1 is SGHRS and CDR2 is YFSETQ. Here the CDR3 DNA reads TGCGCCAGCAGCATCCTTAGCGGGAGTGGCGCCCCCCGTCCTTACAATGAGCAGTTCTTC. This translates into CASSILSGSGAPRPYNEQFF.

The V and J genes are TRBV4-1 and TRBJ1-1; 8 bases map to TRBD1. Losses at the gene ends were 4 bases for V and 0 bases for J; bases not matched to a gene: 10. The CDR3 has 17 residues. Germline CDR1 reads MGHRA; CDR2 reads YSYEKL. This CDR3 is CASSLGQGSVMNTEAFF. CDR3 nucleotides: TGCGCCAGCAGCCTCGGACAGGGATCTGTGATGAACACTGAAGCTTTCTTT.

This clonotype was counted between two and nine times. The J gene is TRBJ2-7, the V gene TRBV20-1, with D unclear. The CDR3 extends over 10 amino acids. From germline, CDR1 is DFQATT and CDR2 SNEGSKA (reference sequence). CDR3: CTCGGDEQYF. The CDR3 nucleotides read TGCACCTGCGGTGGAGACGAGCAGTACTTC.

The rearrangement links TRBV7-6 to TRBJ1-5; no clear D gene. In germline, CDR1 is SGHVS, CDR2 FNYEAQ. The CDR3 runs 14 residues. Trimming removed 2 bases from V and 5 bases from J, with 10 bases in between. This CDR3 reads CASSLYPEDQPQHF. The CDR3 DNA reads TGTGCCAGCAGCTTATACCCTGAGGATCAGCCCCAGCATTTT.

This clonotype appeared a few times. V gene TRBV4-2 combines with J gene TRBJ2-1; perhaps TRBD2 as D (5 bases). Germline V gene data show CDR1 as LGHNA and CDR2 as YNFKEQ. CDR3 length equals 16 residues. The V end lost 0 bases, the J end lost 5 bases, and 14 bases lay between the germline ends. The CDR3 protein is CASSQDGVLGDNEQFF. The CDR3 nucleotides read TGTGCCAGCAGCCAAGATGGCGTACTGGGAGACAATGAGCAGTTCTTC.

For the CDR3, the DNA is TGTGCCAGCAGTAACAGCGGGAGGTTCACCGGGGAGCTGTTTTTT. Encoded protein: CASSNSGRFTGELFF. The rearrangement joins TRBV2 to TRBJ2-2; 9 bases agree with TRBD2. Trimming cost V 5 bases and J 4 bases; bases outside gene matches: 5. The CDR3 covers 15 residues. The germline gives CDR1 SNHLY, CDR2 FYNNEI.

The chain recombines TRBV29-1 with TRBJ2-2; 7 bases are shared with TRBD2. There are 15 residues in the CDR3. Germline trimming cut 6 bases from V and 6 bases from J; bases unmatched to any gene: 13. Looked up from germline, CDR1 is SQVTM and CDR2 is ANQGSEA. The CDR3 reads CSVTGVAGVAGELFF. The CDR3 coding sequence is TGCAGCGTCACGGGGGTGGCGGGAGTGGCCGGGGAGCTGTTTTTT.

This chain connects TRBV7-7 to TRBJ2-1, with TRBD2 identical over 9 bases. Germline V gene lookup returns CDR1 SSHAT and CDR2 FNYEAQ (reference sequence). The junction had 1 base not matched to a gene; V was cut back by 5 bases and J by 2 bases. CDR3 length: 14 amino acids. CDR3: CASSAGGPYNEQFF. As DNA, the CDR3 is TGTGCCAGCAGCGCGGGAGGGCCCTACAATGAGCAGTTCTTC.

This clonotype was found a few times. The chain combines TRBV6-5 with TRBJ1-1; a weak D match, TRBD1 (6 bases). V was trimmed by 2 bases and J by 3 bases, leaving 13 bases between them. The germline gives CDR1 MNHEY, CDR2 SVGAGI. This CDR3 is 15 amino acids long. The CDR3 DNA reads TGTGCCAGCAGTTACGGGGAAACAGGGTACACTGAAGCTTTCTTT. Protein sequence: CASSYGETGYTEAFF.

In regard to this clonotype: This could be a read error, since a much larger clone is one nucleotide away. This rearrangement joins TRBV5-1 to TRBJ2-5, with D maybe TRBD2 (6 bases). Germline CDR1 is SGHRS and CDR2 is YFSETQ. CDR3 length equals 16 residues. For the CDR3, the DNA is TGCGACAGCAGCTTGAGGGGAGGCTATGGATTGGAGACCCAGTACTTC. This translates into CDSSLRGGYGLETQYF.